This T cell receptor (beta chain) was captured by sequencing in a study of blood T cell repertoires in COVID-19. The cohort comprised adults aged roughly 18 to 95 years residing in approximately 22 US areas. Participants reported their clinical history, and cohort assignment relied on those reports. Either two negative PCRs, clearance, or symptom resolution qualified Cohort 3 donors as recovered. Germline lookup yields CDR1 MNHEY and CDR2 SVGAGI. The CDR3 is 16 residues long. V was clipped by 2 bases and J by 4 bases, with 14 bases between them. Original handling: Scientists estimated how many nucleated cells there were by amplifying reference gene primers. The repertoire was sequenced with immunoSEQ multiplex PCR; TCRdb's copy has only in-frame clones and lacks some. Clone size and V and J calls were adopted from that table, with D and trimming inferred from the DNA. The table includes 150,000 to 200,000 clones, 70% to 90% detected once.

This sequence joins TRBV6-5 and TRBJ1-4; D unresolved. The source of this sequence is a man aged 40-55 years who had recovered from COVID-19. The sequencing input was PBMCs or T cells enriched from blood (not recorded which). The DNA of the CDR3 is TGTGCCAGCAGTTACGTGCAGGTTTCTCTTAATGAAAAACTGTTTTTT. Protein product: CASSYVQVSLNEKLFF.